This T cell receptor beta chain was documented in a study of T cells in Graves' hyperthyroidism and ophthalmopathy. Overall study: The authors collected peripheral blood at initial diagnosis, before any treatment.

This clonotype was seen at least ten times. RNA transcripts gave rise to amplified TCR beta CDR3 regions. The primer set for the first-round RT-PCR of the TCR CDR3 was HTBI. TCRdb re-derived calls from the multiplex PCR reads in MiXCR, one entry per CDR3 protein. The sample consists of 250,000 to 300,000 distinct CDR3 sequences, 13% of them appearing once. The germline gives CDR1 MDHEN, CDR2 SYDVKM. The CDR3 spans 14 residues. V gave up 5 bases and J gave up 7 bases, with 16 bases separating them. The V and J genes are TRBV28 and TRBJ2-3, with D perhaps matching TRBD1 (6 bases). What was sequenced was blood. The receptor's source is a woman under 40 with Graves' hyperthyroidism that later progressed to Graves' ophthalmopathy. CDR3 in DNA: TGTGCCAGCAGTCAGGATGGGGGCGCATATACGCAGTATTTT. Encoded protein: CASSQDGGAYTQYF.